The clone carrying this T cell receptor (beta chain) was seen more than once but under ten times. Its antigen is not identified. CDR1 and CDR2 from the germline V gene are KGHSY and FQNENV. The V end was cut by 5 bases, the J end by 4 bases, with 12 bases between. This CDR3 has 14 residues. There were healthy Caucasian individuals from Russia, aged about 6 to 100, serving as donors. The sample belongs to a study of blood T cells in healthy people across ages. Whole-study results and caveats: Getting older went along with TCR beta diversity per million T cells dropping roughly linearly.

It was with a sample-barcoded 5' primer and a J-beta primer mix that a second PCR of about 7 to 12 cycles was run. Each cDNA molecule, via a template-switch adaptor with 12 random nucleotides, was tagged. TCRdb independently ran MiXCR on the 5' RACE reads; one entry per CDR3 protein. The table has hundreds of thousands of distinct CDR3 sequences, 24% seen once. These same records also appear under a second study, on T cells of mothers and their children. Turning to that study: No persistent microchimeric T cell clones were detected.

The TCR originated in a boy younger than 18 in good health. This sequence joins TRBV16 and TRBJ1-3; D unresolved. Sample: blood. In DNA, the CDR3 is TGTGCCAGCAGCTCGGACCGAGGCGGAAACACCATATATTTT. This encodes CASSSDRGGNTIYF.